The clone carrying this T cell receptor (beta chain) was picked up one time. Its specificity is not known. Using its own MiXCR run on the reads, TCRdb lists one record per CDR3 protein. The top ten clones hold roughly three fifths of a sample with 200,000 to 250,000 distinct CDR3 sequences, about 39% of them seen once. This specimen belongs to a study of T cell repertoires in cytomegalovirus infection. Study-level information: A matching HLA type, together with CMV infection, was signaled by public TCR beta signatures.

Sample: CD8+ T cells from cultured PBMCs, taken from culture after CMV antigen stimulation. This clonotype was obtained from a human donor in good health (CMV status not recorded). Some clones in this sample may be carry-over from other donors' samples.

CDR3: CASNVAGGRSDTQYF. Here the CDR3 DNA reads TGTGCCAGCAATGTCGCGGGGGGGCGATCGGATACGCAGTATTTT. The V call is TRBV2, the J call TRBJ2-3; 9 bases align to TRBD2. The CDR3 sequence is 15 residues long. V shed 7 bases and J 6 bases; nucleotides not matched to a gene: 11. The germline CDR1 and CDR2 sequences are SNHLY and FYNNEI.